This T cell receptor (beta chain) is drawn from a study of spatial heterogeneity in lung cancer. Study as a whole: Strongly correlated with TCR transcript counts in tumor regions was a T cell module score, which was a transcriptional module score calculated from matched bulk RNA-seq. Regarding the study as a whole: One measure, the expanded intratumoral alpha and beta TCR count, tracked tumor mutation counts. The recorded estimate of tumor T cell coverage is around 7% for alpha chains and under 15% for beta chains.

Time point here: sample taken at primary tumor resection. Sequencing of whole RNA from tumor, nontumor lung or frozen PBMC involved no sorting. Every TCR cDNA molecule carried a tag that served as a unique molecular identifier. TCRdb called the 5' RACE reads again in MiXCR, with one record for every CDR3 protein. The sample has thousands of distinct CDR3 sequences; approximately 12% are singletons. This clonotype showed up just a few times. Its antigen is unknown. Being off target in a library aimed at alpha chains, this beta chain has a size of little meaning. Per germline, CDR1 SQVTM and CDR2 ANQGSEA. Trimming removed 7 bases at V and 0 bases at J, with 12 bases between. The CDR3 has 13 amino acids.

V gene TRBV29-1 combines with J gene TRBJ1-1; D may be TRBD1 (5 bases). The source of this sequence is a male donor with early-stage non-small cell lung cancer. The sequencing here drew on lung tumor tissue, taken at surgery. CDR3 loop: CSAGGGLNTEAFF. Here the CDR3 DNA reads TGCAGCGCCGGCGGGGGTCTGAACACTGAAGCTTTCTTT.